Sequencing of this T cell receptor (beta chain) was carried out in a study of human T cells and chemical hapten exposure. Time point denoted: patch test 3, about 24 weeks after DPC sensitization. Treatment described: therapeutic diphenylcyclopropenone sensitization with weekly scalp DPC. Regarding the study as a whole: Healthy people's immune response may differ from that of the donors, who had alopecia.

TCRdb recomputed calls from the RACE reads with MiXCR, one row per CDR3 protein. The sample lists 150,000 to 200,000 distinct CDR3 sequences; around 23% were seen once. This clonotype was recorded only once. Antigen specificity is unknown. Germline CDR1 MNHNY, CDR2 SVGAGI (reference sequence). V lost 5 bases, J lost 3 bases, and 12 bases stayed unmatched. This CDR3 has 16 residues. The chain has TRBV6-6 and TRBJ2-7; 8 positions agree with TRBD2. The specimen was whole blood, collected in connection with sensitization to the hapten diphenylcyclopropenone (DPC). The sequence derives from a woman between 35 and 50 years old with alopecia areata. Some clones in this sample may be carry-over from other donors' samples. The CDR3 DNA follows: TGTGCCAGCAGTAGCTCTTTGGCGGGAGGAGTCTACGAGCAGTACTTC. Protein product: CASSSSLAGGVYEQYF.